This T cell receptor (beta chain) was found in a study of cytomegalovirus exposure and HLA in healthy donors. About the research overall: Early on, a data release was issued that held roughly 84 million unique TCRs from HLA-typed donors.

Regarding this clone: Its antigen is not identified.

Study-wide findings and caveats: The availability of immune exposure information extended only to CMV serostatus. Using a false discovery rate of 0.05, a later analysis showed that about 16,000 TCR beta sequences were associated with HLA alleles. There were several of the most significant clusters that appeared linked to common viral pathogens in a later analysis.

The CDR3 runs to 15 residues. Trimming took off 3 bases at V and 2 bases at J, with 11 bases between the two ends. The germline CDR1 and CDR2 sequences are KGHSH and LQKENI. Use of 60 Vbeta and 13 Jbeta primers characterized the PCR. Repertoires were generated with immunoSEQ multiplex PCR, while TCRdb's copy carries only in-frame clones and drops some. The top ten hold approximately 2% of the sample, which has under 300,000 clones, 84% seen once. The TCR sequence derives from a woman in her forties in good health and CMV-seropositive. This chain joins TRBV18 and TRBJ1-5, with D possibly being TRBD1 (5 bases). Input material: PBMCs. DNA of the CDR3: TGTGCCAGCTCACCGGACCAGGGTGGCAATCAGCCCCAGCATTTT. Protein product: CASSPDQGGNQPQHF.